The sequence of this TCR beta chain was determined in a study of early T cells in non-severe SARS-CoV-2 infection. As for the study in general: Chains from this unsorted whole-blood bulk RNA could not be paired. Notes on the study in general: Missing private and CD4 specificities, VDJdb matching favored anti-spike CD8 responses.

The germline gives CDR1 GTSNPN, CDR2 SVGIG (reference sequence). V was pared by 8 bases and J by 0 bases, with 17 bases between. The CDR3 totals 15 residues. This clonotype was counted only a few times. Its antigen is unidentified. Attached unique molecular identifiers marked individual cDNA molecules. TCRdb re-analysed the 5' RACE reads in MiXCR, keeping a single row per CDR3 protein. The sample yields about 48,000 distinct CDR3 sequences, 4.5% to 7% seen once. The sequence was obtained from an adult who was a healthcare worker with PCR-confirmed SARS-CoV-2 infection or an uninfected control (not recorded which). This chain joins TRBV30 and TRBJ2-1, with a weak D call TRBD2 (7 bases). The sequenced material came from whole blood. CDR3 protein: CALGEGGGSYNEQFF. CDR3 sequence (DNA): TGTGCCCTTGGAGAAGGGGGGGGCTCCTACAATGAGCAGTTCTTC.